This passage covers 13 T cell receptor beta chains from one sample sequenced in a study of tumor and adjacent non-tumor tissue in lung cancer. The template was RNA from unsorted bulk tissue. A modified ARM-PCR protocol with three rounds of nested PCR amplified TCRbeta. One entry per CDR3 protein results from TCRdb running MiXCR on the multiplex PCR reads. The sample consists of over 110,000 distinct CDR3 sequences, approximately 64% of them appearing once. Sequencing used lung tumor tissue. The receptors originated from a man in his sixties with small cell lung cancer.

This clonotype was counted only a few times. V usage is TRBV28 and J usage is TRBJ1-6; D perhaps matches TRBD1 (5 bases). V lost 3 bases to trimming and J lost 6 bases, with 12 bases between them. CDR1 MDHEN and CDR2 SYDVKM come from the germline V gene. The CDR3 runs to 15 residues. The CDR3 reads CASSFSRGGNSPLHF. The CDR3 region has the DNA TGTGCCAGCAGTTTTAGTCGGGGGGGTAATTCACCCCTCCACTTT.

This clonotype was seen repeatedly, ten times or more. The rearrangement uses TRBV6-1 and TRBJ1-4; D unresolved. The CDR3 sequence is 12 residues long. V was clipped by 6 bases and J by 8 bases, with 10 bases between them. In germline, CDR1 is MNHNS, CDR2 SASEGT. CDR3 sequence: CASSEQREKLFF. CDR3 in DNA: TGTGCCAGCAGCGAGCAAAGGGAAAAACTGTTTTTT.

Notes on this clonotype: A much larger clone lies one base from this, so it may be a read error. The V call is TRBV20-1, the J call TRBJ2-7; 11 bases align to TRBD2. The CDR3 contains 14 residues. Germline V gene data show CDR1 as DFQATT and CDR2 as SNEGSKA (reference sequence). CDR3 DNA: TGCAGTACTAGCGGGGGCAGTATCGGTTACGAGCAGTACGTC. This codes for CSTSGGSIGYEQYV.

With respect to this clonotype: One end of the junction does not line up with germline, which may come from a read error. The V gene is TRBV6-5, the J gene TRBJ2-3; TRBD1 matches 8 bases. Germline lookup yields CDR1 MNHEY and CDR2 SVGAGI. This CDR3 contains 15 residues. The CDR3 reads CASSYGTGDTDAQYF. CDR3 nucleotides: TGTGCCAGCAGTTACGGGACAGGAGACACAGATGCGCAGTATTTT.

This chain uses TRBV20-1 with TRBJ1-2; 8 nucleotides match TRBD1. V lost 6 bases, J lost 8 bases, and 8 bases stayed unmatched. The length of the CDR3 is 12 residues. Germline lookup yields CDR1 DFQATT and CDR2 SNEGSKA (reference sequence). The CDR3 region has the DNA TGCAGTGCAACCAGGGGGCAGCGAGGCTACACCTTC. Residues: CSATRGQRGYTF.

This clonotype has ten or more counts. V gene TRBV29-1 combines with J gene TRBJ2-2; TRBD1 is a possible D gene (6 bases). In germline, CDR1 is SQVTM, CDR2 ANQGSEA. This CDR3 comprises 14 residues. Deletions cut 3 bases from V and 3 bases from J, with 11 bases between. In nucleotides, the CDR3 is TGCAGCGTTGACGAGGGGGAGTACACCGGGGAGCTGTTTTTT. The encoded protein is CSVDEGEYTGELFF.

The CDR3 region has the DNA TGTGCCAGCAGCCCCCCGCTCAACAATGAGCAGTTCTTC. Translated, it gives CASSPPLNNEQFF. This chain links TRBV9 with TRBJ2-1, with D unclear. Trimming cost V 4 bases and J 5 bases, with 10 bases left between them. The CDR3 length is 13 residues. Germline CDR1 is SGDLS and CDR2 is YYNGEE.

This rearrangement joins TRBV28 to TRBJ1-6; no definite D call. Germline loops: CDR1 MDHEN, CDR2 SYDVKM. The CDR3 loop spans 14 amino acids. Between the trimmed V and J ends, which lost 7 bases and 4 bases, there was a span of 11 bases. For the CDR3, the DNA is TGTGCCAGCACTCTCGACCGGTATAATTCACCCCTCCACTTT. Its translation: CASTLDRYNSPLHF.

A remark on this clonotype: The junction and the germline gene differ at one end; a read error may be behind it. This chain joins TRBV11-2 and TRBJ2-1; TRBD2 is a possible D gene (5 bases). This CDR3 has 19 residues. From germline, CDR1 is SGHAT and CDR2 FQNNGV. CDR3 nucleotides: TGTGCCAGCAGCCCCCGACCAATCGCTTTAGCGCGTCCTGACAACGAGGAGTTCTTT. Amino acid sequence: CASSPRPIALARPDNEEFF.

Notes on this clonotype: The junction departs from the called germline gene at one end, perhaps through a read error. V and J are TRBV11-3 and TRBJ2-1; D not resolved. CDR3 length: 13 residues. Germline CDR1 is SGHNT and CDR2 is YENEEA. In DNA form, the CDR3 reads TGTGCCAGCAGCTTAGGGTTGAACAATGACCAGATCTTC. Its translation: CASSLGLNNDQIF.

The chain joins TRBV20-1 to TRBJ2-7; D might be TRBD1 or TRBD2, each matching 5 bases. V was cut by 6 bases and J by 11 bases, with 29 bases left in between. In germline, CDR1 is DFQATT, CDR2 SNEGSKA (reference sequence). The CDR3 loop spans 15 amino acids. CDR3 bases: TGCAGTGCCAAAGGGGTCACCGCGGGCTCCTATGAGGAGTACTTC. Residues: CSAKGVTAGSYEEYF.

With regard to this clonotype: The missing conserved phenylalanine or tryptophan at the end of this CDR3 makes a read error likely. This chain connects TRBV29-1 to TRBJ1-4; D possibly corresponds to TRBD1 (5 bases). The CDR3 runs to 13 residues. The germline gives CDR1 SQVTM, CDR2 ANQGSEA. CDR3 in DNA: TGCTGCGTTGGGGACGGCCCTAATGAAAAACTGTTTCTT. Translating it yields CCVGDGPNEKLFL.

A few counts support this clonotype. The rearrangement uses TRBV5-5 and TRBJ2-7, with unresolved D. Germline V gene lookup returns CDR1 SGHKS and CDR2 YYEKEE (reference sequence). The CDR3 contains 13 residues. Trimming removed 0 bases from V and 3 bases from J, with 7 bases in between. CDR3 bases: TGTGCCAGCAGCTTGGACAGAGTCTACGAGCAGTACTTC. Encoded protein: CASSLDRVYEQYF.